The 29 T cell receptor beta chains in this list originate from one sample, sequenced in a study of cytomegalovirus exposure and HLA in healthy donors. With 60 Vbeta and 13 Jbeta primers, the PCR was carried out. The table came from immunoSEQ multiplex PCR; TCRdb's copy has only in-frame clones and leaves some out. The sample shows approximately 200,000 clones, around 83% of them seen only once. The sample taken for sequencing was PBMCs. All receptors derive from a woman in her forties or fifties in good health and CMV-seropositive.

V is TRBV9 and J is TRBJ2-7; TRBD1 matches 7 bases. The germline CDR1 and CDR2 sequences are SGDLS and YYNGEE. This CDR3 has 16 amino acids. V lost 0 bases to trimming and J lost 2 bases; unmatched junction nucleotides: 8. CDR3: CASSVGSRDRPYEQYF. The DNA for the CDR3 is TGTGCCAGCAGCGTAGGATCCCGGGACAGACCCTACGAGCAGTACTTC.

The chain is built from TRBV7-3 and TRBJ2-1; 12 bases are a match to TRBD2. Germline lookup yields CDR1 SGHTA and CDR2 FQGTGA. The CDR3 length is 15 residues. The V and J ends lost 5 bases and 5 bases, in that order; junction bases with no gene match: 4. This chain's CDR3 is CASSPTSGRNNEQFF. The DNA for the CDR3 is TGTGCCAGCAGCCCTACTAGCGGGAGGAACAATGAGCAGTTCTTC.

This clone appeared a single time. The rearrangement links TRBV7-9 to TRBJ2-1; D possibly corresponds to TRBD2 (7 bases). The CDR3 extends over 14 amino acids. In germline, CDR1 is SEHNR, CDR2 FQNEAQ (reference sequence). The V end was cut by 6 bases, the J end by 7 bases, with 16 bases between. CDR3 protein: CASRDLGGRNEQFF. The DNA of the CDR3 is TGTGCCAGCAGAGACCTGGGGGGGCGAAATGAGCAGTTCTTC. Full variable domain (rest looked up from reference TRBV7-9 and TRBJ2-1): DTGVSQNPRHKITKRGQNVTFRCDPISEHNRLYWYRQTLGQGPEFLTYFQNEAQLEKSRLLSDRFSAERPKGSFSTLEIQRTEQGDSAMYLCASRDLGGRNEQFFGPGTRLTVL.

CDR3 protein: CASSSPRTGGTEKLFF. The CDR3 bases are TGTGCCAGCAGTTCCCCCCGGACAGGTGGGACTGAAAAACTGTTTTTT. The chain couples TRBV28 to TRBJ1-4; 7 bases fit TRBD1. The V gene's germline CDR1 is MDHEN and CDR2 SYDVKM. This CDR3 comprises 16 residues. Unmatched junction bases numbered 12, after V lost 4 bases and J lost 7 bases.

This clone was detected a few times. This chain connects TRBV7-2 to TRBJ1-3, with D tentatively TRBD1 (5 bases). The CDR3 has 15 amino acids. Trimming left V 1 base short and J 7 bases short, with 14 bases between. Germline CDR1 is SGHTA and CDR2 is FQGNSA. The CDR3, as DNA: TGTGCCAGCAGCTTAGATTTATGGGGCCTTAACACCATATATTTT. Its protein is CASSLDLWGLNTIYF.

The chain employs TRBV6-4 and TRBJ2-3; 9 nucleotides align to TRBD2. V was pared by 4 bases and J by 1 base, with 0 bases of the junction left unmatched. Germline CDR1 reads MRHNA; CDR2 reads SNTAGT. The CDR3 consists of 14 residues. The CDR3 here is CASSASGGTDTQYF. The CDR3 DNA sequence: TGTGCCAGCAGTGCTAGCGGGGGCACAGATACGCAGTATTTT.

This chain joins TRBV7-9 and TRBJ1-4; no definite D call. The CDR3 is made up of 14 amino acids. Per germline, CDR1 SEHNR and CDR2 FQNEAQ (reference sequence). Trimming removed 1 base from V and 7 bases from J, with 10 bases in between. The CDR3 DNA follows: TGTGCCAGCAGCTTAGACTGGAGCCCTGAAAAACTGTTTTTT. It specifies CASSLDWSPEKLFF.

The chain combines TRBV5-6 with TRBJ2-1, with D tentatively TRBD1 (7 bases). The CDR3 sequence is 16 residues long. CDR1 is SGHDT and CDR2 is YYEEEE in the germline V gene. The V gene lost 4 bases and the J gene lost 4 bases, with 18 bases spanning the gap. CDR3 nucleotides: TGTGCCAGCAGCGGAGGGGGCCCTGCCTCTTACAATGAGCAGTTCTTC. Protein product: CASSGGGPASYNEQFF.

This chain connects TRBV6-5 to TRBJ2-7, with TRBD1 identical over 7 bases. The germline gives CDR1 MNHEY, CDR2 SVGAGI. J lost 0 bases, V lost 5 bases, and 4 bases had no gene match. The CDR3 runs to 14 residues. CDR3: CASSRQGSSYEQYF. The CDR3 nucleotides read TGTGCCAGCAGTCGACAGGGTAGCTCCTACGAGCAGTACTTC.

This sequence joins TRBV4-3 and TRBJ2-4; D may be TRBD1 (5 bases). The CDR3 is made up of 14 amino acids. Between the trimmed V and J ends, which lost 4 bases and 9 bases, there was a span of 16 bases. CDR1 and CDR2 (germline): LGHNA, YSLEER. This CDR3 is CASSLGVKDIIQYF. CDR3 coding DNA: TGCGCCAGCAGCCTAGGAGTCAAGGACATCATTCAGTACTTC.

J is TRBJ1-1 and V is TRBV10-3, with D uncertain. The germline gives CDR1 ENHRY, CDR2 SYGVKD. The CDR3 contains 12 residues. The V end was cut by 7 bases, the J end by 2 bases, with 8 bases between. The CDR3 sequence: CAIMAGNTEAFF. The CDR3 DNA reads TGTGCCATCATGGCAGGCAACACTGAAGCTTTCTTT.

The V and J genes are TRBV30 and TRBJ2-5; a weak D match, TRBD2 (7 bases). Trimming shortened V by 5 bases and J by 5 bases, and 15 bases separated the two germline ends. CDR1 and CDR2 (germline): GTSNPN, SVGIG (reference sequence). This CDR3 contains 13 residues. The CDR3 coding sequence is TGTGCCTGGGGAAAGGGGGGGACGGAGACCCAGTACTTC. Translated, it gives CAWGKGGTETQYF.

This rearrangement joins TRBV7-8 to TRBJ2-2; D not resolved. The length of the CDR3 is 13 residues. Trimming removed 5 bases at V and 0 bases at J, with 4 bases between. CDR1 and CDR2 from the germline V gene are SGHVS and FQNEAQ. The CDR3 here is CASSASNTGELFF. The DNA for the CDR3 is TGTGCCAGCAGCGCGTCGAACACCGGGGAGCTGTTTTTT.

The chain combines TRBV28 with TRBJ1-2; D is unresolved. The CDR3 spans 12 residues. In germline, CDR1 is MDHEN, CDR2 SYDVKM. V was trimmed by 3 bases and J by 5 bases, leaving 7 bases between them. Written as DNA, the CDR3 is TGTGCCAGCAGTTTCGGAGGGTATGGCTACACCTTC. It encodes CASSFGGYGYTF.

The J gene is TRBJ2-3, the V gene TRBV6-1, with a tentative D call TRBD2 (6 bases). The CDR3 is 16 amino acids. CDR1 and CDR2 from the germline V gene are MNHNS and SASEGT. V shed 1 base and J shed 1 base, with 12 bases lying between them. This chain's CDR3 is CASSEEVLARTDTQYF. The CDR3, as DNA: TGTGCCAGCAGTGAAGAGGTTCTAGCGCGCACAGATACGCAGTATTTT.

V is TRBV12-5 and J is TRBJ1-1; tentatively, D is TRBD1 (6 bases). The germline gives CDR1 LGHNT, CDR2 FRNRAP. The V end lost 0 bases, the J end lost 4 bases, and 21 bases lay between the germline ends. The CDR3 length is 18 residues. CDR3 loop: CASGLVRGGEGWGTEAFF. DNA for the CDR3: TGTGCTAGTGGTTTGGTACGGGGGGGCGAGGGATGGGGCACTGAAGCTTTCTTT.

A remark on this clone: A read error may account for a junction end that differs from germline. This chain joins TRBV6-1 and TRBJ2-6; D may be TRBD1 (5 bases). Germline CDR1 reads MNHNS; CDR2 reads SASEGT. This CDR3 has 14 amino acids. CDR3 nucleotides: TGTGCCAGCAGTGAAGGGTCTGGGGCCAACGGCCTGACTTTC. Amino acid sequence: CASSEGSGANGLTF.

This clone was seen only a few times. In DNA form, the CDR3 reads TGCGCCAGCAGCCAACTCGACAGGGGCTCCTACAATGAGCAGTTCTTC. It specifies CASSQLDRGSYNEQFF. This chain links TRBV4-3 with TRBJ2-1; 8 bases align to TRBD1. Germline CDR1 LGHNA, CDR2 YSLEER. The CDR3 totals 16 residues. V was clipped by 2 bases and J by 0 bases; unmatched bases: 3.

The rearrangement joins TRBV19 to TRBJ2-6; D remains ambiguous. Germline V gene data show CDR1 as LNHDA and CDR2 as SQIVND (reference sequence). V lost 7 bases to trimming and J lost 2 bases, with 9 bases between them. This CDR3 spans 14 amino acids. The DNA for the CDR3 is TGTGCCAGTACTTACATGCCTGGGGCCAACGTCCTGACTTTC. Its translation: CASTYMPGANVLTF. Looking up the rest from reference TRBV19 and TRBJ2-6 gives the full variable domain: DGGITQSPKYLFRKEGQNVTLSCEQNLNHDAMYWYRQDPGQGLRLIYYSQIVNDFQKGDIAEGYSVSREKKESFPLTVTSAQKNPTAFYLCASTYMPGANVLTFGAGSRLTVL.

The DNA for the CDR3 is TGTGCCAGCAGCTTAGAGGCCGGCGGGAGGGCTTCTGGGGCCAACGTCCTGACTTTC. Translating it yields CASSLEAGGRASGANVLTF. This sequence joins TRBV7-9 and TRBJ2-6; 9 bases align to TRBD2. The CDR3 is made up of 19 amino acids. Germline V CDR1 and CDR2: SEHNR, FQNEAQ (reference sequence). Trimming cost V 1 base and J 1 base; bases outside gene matches: 8.

The chain is built from TRBV6-1 and TRBJ2-3; weak D call: TRBD2 (6 bases). The germline V gene encodes CDR1 MNHNS and CDR2 SASEGT. This CDR3 is 15 amino acids long. Between the trimmed V and J ends, which lost 0 bases and 2 bases, there was a span of 9 bases. The CDR3 DNA is TGTGCCAGCAGTGAAGCTTGGGGGGACACAGATACGCAGTATTTT. Encoded protein: CASSEAWGDTDTQYF.

This clone was counted between two and nine times. This chain uses TRBV12-5 with TRBJ1-3; maybe TRBD1 (5 bases). CDR1 LGHNT and CDR2 FRNRAP come from the germline V gene. V was shortened by 5 bases and J by 0 bases, with 14 bases between the two germline ends. The CDR3 has 16 amino acids. CDR3 nucleotides: TGTGCTAGTGGTGCGGACACTCTCACCTCTGGAAACACCATATATTTT. Protein sequence: CASGADTLTSGNTIYF.

The CDR3 reads CASSVLPEIDTQYF. CDR3 DNA: TGTGCCAGCAGCGTATTGCCGGAGATAGATACGCAGTATTTT. The rearrangement links TRBV9 to TRBJ2-3; unclear D gene. CDR3 length equals 14 residues. V was pared by 1 base and J by 5 bases, with 11 bases between. Germline CDR1 is SGDLS and CDR2 is YYNGEE.

This clone appeared many times. This sequence joins TRBV5-4 and TRBJ1-1, with TRBD1 matching over 8 bases. The CDR3 is 13 residues long. V was pared by 4 bases and J by 7 bases, with 6 bases of the junction left unmatched. Germline V CDR1 and CDR2: SGHNT, YYREEE (reference sequence). The DNA of the CDR3 is TGTGCCAGCAGCATGGACAGGGAAGATGAAGCTTTCTTT. Its translation: CASSMDREDEAFF.

This chain joins TRBV5-1 and TRBJ1-2; a possible D gene is TRBD1 (5 bases). The CDR3 is 13 amino acids. Germline V gives CDR1 SGHRS, CDR2 YFSETQ. Trimming left V 4 bases short and J 6 bases short, with 13 bases between. Written as DNA, the CDR3 is TGCGCCAGCAGCCCGGGCACGGGGGATGGCTACACCTTC. This encodes CASSPGTGDGYTF.

V and J are TRBV28 and TRBJ1-2; a possible D gene is TRBD1 (6 bases). CDR3 length: 14 amino acids. From germline, CDR1 is MDHEN and CDR2 SYDVKM. V lost 2 bases and J lost 6, with 13 bases in between. CDR3 sequence (DNA): TGTGCCAGCAGTTTAGTCACAGGGACCGATGGCTACACCTTC. It specifies CASSLVTGTDGYTF.

Details on this clone: Other DNA sequences of this sample code for an identical CDR3. V and J are TRBV10-3 and TRBJ2-7; 10 nucleotides line up with TRBD1. V lost 5 bases, J lost 4 bases, and 2 bases stayed unmatched. The CDR3 runs to 13 residues. The germline gives CDR1 ENHRY, CDR2 SYGVKD. In nucleotides, the CDR3 is TGTGCCATCAGTCCGGGACAGGGGTACGAGCAGTACTTC. Amino acid sequence: CAISPGQGYEQYF.

The V gene is TRBV28, the J gene TRBJ2-7; 11 bases are a match to TRBD2. Germline CDR1 reads MDHEN; CDR2 reads SYDVKM. CDR3 size: 14 residues. The J segment lost 7 bases and the V segment lost 8 bases, leaving 10 bases of the junction unmatched. The CDR3 spells CASGLAGGPREQYF. DNA for the CDR3: TGTGCCAGCGGGTTAGCGGGAGGGCCGAGGGAGCAGTACTTC.

The chain carries TRBV4-1 and TRBJ1-4, with 7 nucleotides matching TRBD1. The CDR3 sequence is 16 residues long. J lost 4 bases, V lost 1 base, and 6 bases had no gene match. The germline CDR1 and CDR2 sequences are MGHRA and YSYEKL. For the CDR3, the DNA is TGCGCCAGCAGCCAAGCGCCGGGACAGAATAATGAAAAACTGTTTTTT. This translates into CASSQAPGQNNEKLFF.